The 26 T cell receptor beta chains below come from one sample, sequenced in a study of T cell repertoires in cytomegalovirus infection. TCRdb ran MiXCR on the reads and lists one entry per CDR3 protein. The table records about 310,000 distinct CDR3 sequences, roughly 15% of them present only once. Material: PBMCs. These receptors were taken from a human donor in good health (CMV status not recorded). Some clones in this sample may be carry-over from other donors' samples.

This clonotype was detected only a few times. The V and J genes are TRBV20-1 and TRBJ1-4; D might be TRBD1 (6 bases). The CDR3 is 14 residues long. Per the germline V gene, CDR1 is DFQATT and CDR2 is SNEGSKA (reference sequence). Trimming left V 6 bases short and J 0 bases short, with 11 bases between. CDR3 in amino acids: CSAARGPTNEKLFF. CDR3 sequence (DNA): TGCAGTGCCGCCAGGGGCCCAACTAATGAAAAACTGTTTTTT.

This clonotype has a count of ten or more. The chain combines TRBV27 with TRBJ1-2; 8 bases agree with TRBD1. CDR1 MNHEY and CDR2 SMNVEV come from the germline V gene (reference sequence). Trimming cost V 5 bases and J 0 bases; bases outside gene matches: 5. CDR3 length: 15 residues. The CDR3 coding sequence is TGTGCCAGCAGTAGGGACAGGATGGCTAACTATGGCTACACCTTC. Translation gives CASSRDRMANYGYTF.

This clonotype was counted only a few times. The rearrangement joins TRBV10-3 to TRBJ1-1, with TRBD1 as a possible D gene (6 bases). The germline gives CDR1 ENHRY, CDR2 SYGVKD. The CDR3 consists of 17 residues. The V end was cut by 0 bases, the J end by 4 bases, with 18 bases between. CDR3 in DNA: TGTGCCATCAGTGAGTCGGTGTTGGGGGGCATTCCCACTGAAGCTTTCTTT. Protein sequence: CAISESVLGGIPTEAFF.

This CDR3 is CSAVPGGAFGIQYF. In DNA, the CDR3 is TGCAGTGCAGTCCCCGGGGGGGCTTTTGGCATTCAGTACTTC. V and J are TRBV20-1 and TRBJ2-4; 8 bases match TRBD2. Germline V gene sequence: CDR1 DFQATT, CDR2 SNEGSKA (reference sequence). CDR3 length: 14 residues. With V trimmed by 6 bases and J by 9 bases, 13 bases remained unmatched.

The chain carries TRBV4-3 and TRBJ1-1; D gene ambiguous. The CDR3 consists of 15 residues. Trimming stripped 0 bases from V and 1 base from J, with 9 bases between. Germline lookup yields CDR1 LGHNA and CDR2 YSLEER. The CDR3 is CASSQDRAANTEAFF. Here the CDR3 DNA reads TGCGCCAGCAGCCAAGATCGGGCGGCGAACACTGAAGCTTTCTTT.

The chain joins TRBV4-2 to TRBJ1-2, with a possible D match to TRBD1 (5 bases). The CDR3 covers 15 residues. The V and J ends lost 0 bases and 4 bases respectively, with 12 bases between them. CDR1 is LGHNA, CDR2 YNFKEQ, per germline. In DNA form, the CDR3 reads TGTGCCAGCAGCCAAGACCGGGGGTATCTCTATGGCTACACCTTC. Translation: CASSQDRGYLYGYTF.

This clonotype has only a few counts. The V call is TRBV18, the J call TRBJ2-3; D may be TRBD1 (6 bases). Germline-derived CDR1 and CDR2 are KGHSH and LQKENI. V was trimmed by 4 bases and J by 4 bases, leaving 12 bases between them. This CDR3 has 14 amino acids. CDR3 residues: CASSQDSASDTQYF. CDR3 in DNA: TGTGCCAGCTCACAGGACAGTGCTTCAGATACGCAGTATTTT.

The chain carries TRBV5-6 and TRBJ1-6; a weak D match, TRBD1 (5 bases). The CDR3 is made up of 15 amino acids. Germline values: CDR1 SGHDT, CDR2 YYEEEE. V dropped 4 bases and J dropped 7 bases, with 15 bases sitting between them. The DNA for the CDR3 is TGTGCCAGCAGCGGACGCGGGACTAGGAATTCACCCCTCCACTTT. Translation gives CASSGRGTRNSPLHF.

There are a few counts of this clonotype. The rearrangement joins TRBV6-1 to TRBJ1-2, with 9 nucleotides matching TRBD1. Germline V gene data show CDR1 as MNHNS and CDR2 as SASEGT. The length of the CDR3 is 14 residues. The V gene end was trimmed by 6 bases and the J gene end by 6 bases; junction bases not matched to a gene: 8. CDR3 loop: CASSRMGQGDGYTF. The CDR3, as DNA: TGTGCCAGCAGCCGAATGGGACAGGGCGATGGCTACACCTTC.

This chain links TRBV20-1 with TRBJ2-3; the D is unclear. CDR1 is DFQATT and CDR2 is SNEGSKA in the germline V gene (reference sequence). The CDR3 is made up of 14 amino acids. Between the trimmed V and J ends, which lost 0 bases and 6 bases, there was a span of 13 bases. CDR3 residues: CSARDGPLGDTQYF. CDR3 nucleotide sequence: TGCAGTGCTAGAGATGGGCCTTTAGGGGATACGCAGTATTTT.

This chain uses TRBV25-1 with TRBJ1-1, with D tentatively TRBD1 (5 bases). Germline-derived CDR1 and CDR2 are MGHDK and SYGVNS. CDR3 size: 15 residues. V lost 1 base, J lost 4 bases, and 13 bases lay in between. The CDR3 here is CASSESGLQGTEAFF. The CDR3 DNA sequence: TGTGCCAGCAGTGAATCTGGCCTTCAGGGCACTGAAGCTTTCTTT.

This clonotype was observed a handful of times. This chain uses TRBV10-3 with TRBJ2-1; D possibly corresponds to TRBD2 (5 bases). The V and J ends lost 2 bases and 3 bases respectively, with 5 bases between them. Germline loops: CDR1 ENHRY, CDR2 SYGVKD. This CDR3 is built from 13 residues. This CDR3 reads CAISESGYNEQFF. In DNA, the CDR3 is TGTGCCATCAGTGAGAGCGGCTACAATGAGCAGTTCTTC.

This clonotype was counted between two and nine times. At one boundary the junction diverges from the germline segment, which might be a read error. The chain couples TRBV7-2 to TRBJ1-5; D remains unclear. Germline lookup yields CDR1 SGHTA and CDR2 FQGNSA. The CDR3 has 15 amino acids. In DNA form, the CDR3 reads TGTGCCAGCAGCTTAGAGAAGGGAGGAAATCAACCCCAGCATTTT. It yields the protein CASSLEKGGNQPQHF.

V is TRBV3-1 and J is TRBJ1-4, with D possibly matching TRBD1 (6 bases). Germline V lookup: CDR1 LGHDT, CDR2 YNNKEL (reference sequence). Trimming cost V 0 bases and J 7 bases, with 9 bases left between them. The length of the CDR3 is 14 residues. Written as DNA, the CDR3 is TGTGCCAGCAGCCAAGAGGGACACCTTGAAAAACTGTTTTTT. It specifies CASSQEGHLEKLFF.

This clonotype was seen at least ten times. The chain couples TRBV6-1 to TRBJ1-2; possible D gene TRBD1, 6 bases. Trimming took 5 bases from V and 1 from J, leaving 8 bases between them. CDR3 length: 13 residues. The germline CDR1 and CDR2 sequences are MNHNS and SASEGT. The CDR3 protein is CASSTQGNYGYTF. DNA of the CDR3: TGTGCCAGCAGTACACAGGGTAACTATGGCTACACCTTC.

The chain recombines TRBV3-1 with TRBJ1-4; no clear D gene. The CDR3 runs to 15 residues. Germline V gene data show CDR1 as LGHDT and CDR2 as YNNKEL (reference sequence). Between the trimmed V and J ends, which lost 0 bases and 8 bases, there was a span of 13 bases. This CDR3 reads CASSQEFASDEKLFF. The CDR3 region has the DNA TGTGCCAGCAGCCAAGAATTCGCTTCGGACGAAAAACTGTTTTTT.

The J gene is TRBJ1-5, the V gene TRBV7-2; a weak D match, TRBD1 (5 bases). The CDR3 loop spans 16 amino acids. Germline V CDR1 and CDR2: SGHTA, FQGNSA. V was cut by 2 bases and J by 4 bases, with 15 bases left in between. CDR3: CASSLTGGGVNQPQHF. The CDR3 DNA sequence: TGTGCCAGCAGCTTAACGGGGGGGGGGGTTAATCAGCCCCAGCATTTT.

Only a few counts were recorded for this clonotype. The chain is built from TRBV4-2 and TRBJ1-5, with 9 bases fitting TRBD1. V lost 6 bases to trimming and J lost 2 bases; unmatched junction nucleotides: 8. The CDR3 spans 16 residues. The V gene's germline CDR1 is LGHNA and CDR2 YNFKEQ. The CDR3 DNA sequence: TGTGCCAGCAGGGTTGATGACAGGGGGGGCAATCAGCCCCAGCATTTT. Protein sequence: CASRVDDRGGNQPQHF.

Many counts were recorded for this clonotype. J is TRBJ1-1 and V is TRBV6-1; D not certain. CDR3 length: 15 amino acids. Trimming left V 3 bases short and J 0 bases short, with 11 bases between. CDR1 is MNHNS, CDR2 SASEGT, per germline. The DNA of the CDR3 is TGTGCCAGCAGTGATCTCGGATCCCTGAACACTGAAGCTTTCTTT. Translated, it gives CASSDLGSLNTEAFF.

This clonotype occurred many times. V is TRBV12-3 or TRBV12-4 and J is TRBJ1-1; D not resolved. CDR3 length: 14 residues. Deletions cut 3 bases from V and 0 bases from J, with 8 bases between. The CDR3 reads CASSFRGVNTEAFF. Written as DNA, the CDR3 is TGTGCCAGCAGTTTTCGCGGGGTGAACACTGAAGCTTTCTTT.

This clonotype occurred many times. This sequence joins TRBV5-1 and TRBJ1-6; 12 bases are a match to TRBD1. The CDR3 consists of 16 residues. The J segment lost 7 bases and the V segment lost 4 bases, leaving 6 bases of the junction unmatched. The germline V gene has CDR1 SGHRS and CDR2 YFSETQ. The CDR3 is CASSAGQGAKNSPLHF. DNA of the CDR3: TGCGCCAGCAGCGCGGGACAGGGGGCAAAGAATTCACCCCTCCACTTT.

This clonotype was recorded many times. The CDR3 is CASSLVGGAPGYEQYF. CDR3 DNA sequence: TGTGCCAGCAGCTTAGTGGGGGGGGCTCCGGGCTACGAGCAGTACTTC. The rearrangement links TRBV7-6 to TRBJ2-7; maybe TRBD2 (7 bases). Germline loops: CDR1 SGHVS, CDR2 FNYEAQ. The CDR3 consists of 16 residues. Deletions cut 1 base from V and 3 bases from J, with 16 bases between.

The rearrangement uses TRBV12-3 or TRBV12-4 and TRBJ1-2; D remains unclear. This CDR3 contains 15 residues. V lost 3 bases to trimming and J lost 4 bases, with 15 bases between them. The CDR3 bases are TGTGCCAGCAGTTTGGGCAGCCGTACCGTCTATGGCTACACCTTC. Protein sequence: CASSLGSRTVYGYTF.

This clonotype has a count of ten or more. The genes are TRBV20-1 and TRBJ1-2; 9 nucleotides agree with TRBD1. Germline CDR1 is DFQATT and CDR2 is SNEGSKA (reference sequence). The CDR3 consists of 16 residues. The V gene end was trimmed by 0 bases and the J gene end by 5 bases; junction bases not matched to a gene: 10. The CDR3 sequence: CSARDHRTGASYGYTF. The CDR3 DNA is TGCAGTGCTAGAGATCATCGGACAGGGGCCTCTTATGGCTACACCTTC.

V usage is TRBV25-1 and J usage is TRBJ1-3, with 10 bases lining up with TRBD1. CDR1 is MGHDK, CDR2 SYGVNS, per germline. This CDR3 spans 15 amino acids. With V trimmed by 2 bases and J by 6 bases, 4 bases remained unmatched. The CDR3 region has the DNA TGTGCCAGCAGTGAAGCCGGGACAGGGGCAAACACCATATATTTT. This sequence encodes CASSEAGTGANTIYF.

This clonotype showed up many times. The J gene is TRBJ2-7, the V gene TRBV5-1, with 7 bases that match TRBD1. The J segment lost 2 bases and the V segment lost 0 bases, leaving 8 bases of the junction unmatched. Germline CDR1 reads SGHRS; CDR2 reads YFSETQ. The CDR3 loop spans 16 amino acids. The CDR3 reads CASSLADGQVPYEQYF. In DNA form, the CDR3 reads TGCGCCAGCAGCTTGGCCGATGGACAGGTTCCCTACGAGCAGTACTTC.